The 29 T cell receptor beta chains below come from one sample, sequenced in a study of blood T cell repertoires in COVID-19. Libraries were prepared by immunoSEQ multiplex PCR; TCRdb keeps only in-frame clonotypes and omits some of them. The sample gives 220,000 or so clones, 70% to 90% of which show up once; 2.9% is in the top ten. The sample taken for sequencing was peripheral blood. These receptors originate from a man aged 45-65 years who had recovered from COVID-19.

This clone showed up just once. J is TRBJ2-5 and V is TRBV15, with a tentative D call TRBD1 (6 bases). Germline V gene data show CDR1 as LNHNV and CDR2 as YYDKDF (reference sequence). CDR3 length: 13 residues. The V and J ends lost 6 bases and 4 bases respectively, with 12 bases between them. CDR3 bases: TGTGCCACCAGAAAACAGGGTCGAGAGACCCAGTACTTC. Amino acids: CATRKQGRETQYF.

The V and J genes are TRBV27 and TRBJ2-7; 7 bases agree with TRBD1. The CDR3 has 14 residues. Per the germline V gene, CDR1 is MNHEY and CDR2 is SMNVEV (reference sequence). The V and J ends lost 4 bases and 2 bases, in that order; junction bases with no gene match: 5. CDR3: CASSSKTGTYEQYF. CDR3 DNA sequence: TGTGCCAGCAGTTCGAAGACAGGGACCTACGAGCAGTACTTC.

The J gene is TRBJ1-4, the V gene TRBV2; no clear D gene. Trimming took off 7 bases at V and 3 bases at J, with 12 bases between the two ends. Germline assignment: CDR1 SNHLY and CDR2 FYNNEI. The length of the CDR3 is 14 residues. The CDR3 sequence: CASKEDTANEKLFF. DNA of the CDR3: TGTGCCAGCAAGGAAGACACGGCTAATGAAAAACTGTTTTTT.

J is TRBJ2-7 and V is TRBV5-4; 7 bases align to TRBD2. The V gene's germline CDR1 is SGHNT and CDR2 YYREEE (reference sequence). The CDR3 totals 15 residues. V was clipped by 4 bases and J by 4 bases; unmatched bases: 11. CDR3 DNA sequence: TGTGCCAGCAGCCGGGGGGAGATAGGGCCTTACGAGCAGTACTTC. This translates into CASSRGEIGPYEQYF.

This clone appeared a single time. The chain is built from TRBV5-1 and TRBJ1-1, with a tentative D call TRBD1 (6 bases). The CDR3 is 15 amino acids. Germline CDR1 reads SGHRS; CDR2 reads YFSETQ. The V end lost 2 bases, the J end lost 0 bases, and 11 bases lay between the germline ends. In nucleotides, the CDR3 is TGCGCCAGCAGCTTTCGGGGGGACATGAACACTGAAGCTTTCTTT. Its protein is CASSFRGDMNTEAFF.

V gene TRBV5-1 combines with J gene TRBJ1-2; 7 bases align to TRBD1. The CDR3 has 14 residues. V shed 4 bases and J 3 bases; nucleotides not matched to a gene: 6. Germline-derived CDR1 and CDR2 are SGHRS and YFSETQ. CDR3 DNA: TGCGCCAGCAGCGCGGACAGGAGGGACTATGGCTACACCTTC. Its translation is CASSADRRDYGYTF.

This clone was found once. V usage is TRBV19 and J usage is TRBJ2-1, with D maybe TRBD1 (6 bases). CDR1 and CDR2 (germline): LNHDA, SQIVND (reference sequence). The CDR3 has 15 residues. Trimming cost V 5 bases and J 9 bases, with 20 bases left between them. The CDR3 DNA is TGTGCCAGTAGTGCCCGGGACACTCCGACAGGTGAGCAGTTCTTC. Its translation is CASSARDTPTGEQFF.

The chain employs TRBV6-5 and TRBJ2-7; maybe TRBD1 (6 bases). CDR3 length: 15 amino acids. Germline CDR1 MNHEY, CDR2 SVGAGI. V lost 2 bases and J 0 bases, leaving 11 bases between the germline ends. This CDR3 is CASSYGGQSSYEQYF. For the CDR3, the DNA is TGTGCCAGCAGTTACGGGGGACAAAGCTCCTACGAGCAGTACTTC.

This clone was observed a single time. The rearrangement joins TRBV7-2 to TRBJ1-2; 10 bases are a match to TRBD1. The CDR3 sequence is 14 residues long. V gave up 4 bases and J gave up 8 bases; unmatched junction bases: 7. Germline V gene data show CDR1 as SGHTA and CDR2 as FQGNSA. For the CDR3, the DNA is TGTGCCAGCAGCTCGGGACAGGGGATTTTGGGCTACACCTTC. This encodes CASSSGQGILGYTF.

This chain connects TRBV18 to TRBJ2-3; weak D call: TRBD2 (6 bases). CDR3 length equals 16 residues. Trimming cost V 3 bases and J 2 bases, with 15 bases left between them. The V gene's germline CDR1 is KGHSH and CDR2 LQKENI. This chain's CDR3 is CASSPLVASDTDTQYF. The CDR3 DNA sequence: TGTGCCAGCTCACCCCTAGTGGCTAGCGACACAGATACGCAGTATTTT. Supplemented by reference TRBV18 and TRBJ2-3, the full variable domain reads NAGVMQNPRHLVRRRGQEARLRCSPMKGHSHVYWYRQLPEEGLKFMVYLQKENIIDESGMPKERFSAEFPKEGPSILRIQQVVRGDSAAYFCASSPLVASDTDTQYFGPGTRLTVL.

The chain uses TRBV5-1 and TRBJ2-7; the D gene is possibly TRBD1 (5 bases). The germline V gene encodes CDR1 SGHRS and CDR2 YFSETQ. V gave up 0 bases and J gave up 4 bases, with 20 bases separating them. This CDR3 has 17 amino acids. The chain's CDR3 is CASSLAPPDTGGYEQYF. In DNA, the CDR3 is TGCGCCAGCAGCTTGGCACCCCCGGACACTGGTGGGTACGAGCAGTACTTC.

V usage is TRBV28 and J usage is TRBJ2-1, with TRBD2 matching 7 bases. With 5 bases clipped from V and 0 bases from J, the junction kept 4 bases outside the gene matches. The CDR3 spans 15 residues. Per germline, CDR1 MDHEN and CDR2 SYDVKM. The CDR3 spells CASSIAGSSYNEQFF. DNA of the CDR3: TGTGCCAGCAGTATAGCGGGCAGCTCCTACAATGAGCAGTTCTTC.

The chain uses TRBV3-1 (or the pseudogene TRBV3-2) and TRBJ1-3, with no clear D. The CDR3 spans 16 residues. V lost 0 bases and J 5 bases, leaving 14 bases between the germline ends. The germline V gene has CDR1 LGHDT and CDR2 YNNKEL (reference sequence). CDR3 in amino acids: CASSQDLTVGRNTIYF. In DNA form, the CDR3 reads TGTGCCAGCAGCCAAGATCTAACAGTGGGTCGAAACACCATATATTTT.

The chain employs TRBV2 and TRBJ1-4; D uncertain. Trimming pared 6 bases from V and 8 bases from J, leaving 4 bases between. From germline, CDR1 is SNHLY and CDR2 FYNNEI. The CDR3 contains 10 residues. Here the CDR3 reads CASRREKLFF. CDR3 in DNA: TGTGCCAGCAGGAGGGAAAAACTGTTTTTT.

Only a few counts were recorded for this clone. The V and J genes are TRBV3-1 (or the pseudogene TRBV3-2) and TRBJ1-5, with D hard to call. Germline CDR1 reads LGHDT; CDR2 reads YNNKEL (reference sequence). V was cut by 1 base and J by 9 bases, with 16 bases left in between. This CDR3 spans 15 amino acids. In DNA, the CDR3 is TGTGCCAGCAGCCAAGGACAAATAACAGTTCCGCCCCAGCATTTT. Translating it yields CASSQGQITVPPQHF.

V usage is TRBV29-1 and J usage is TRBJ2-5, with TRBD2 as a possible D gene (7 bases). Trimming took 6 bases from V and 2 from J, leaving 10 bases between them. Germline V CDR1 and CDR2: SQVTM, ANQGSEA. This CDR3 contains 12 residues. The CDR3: CSVGGRQETQYF. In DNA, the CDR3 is TGCAGCGTCGGGGGGCGGCAAGAGACCCAGTACTTC.

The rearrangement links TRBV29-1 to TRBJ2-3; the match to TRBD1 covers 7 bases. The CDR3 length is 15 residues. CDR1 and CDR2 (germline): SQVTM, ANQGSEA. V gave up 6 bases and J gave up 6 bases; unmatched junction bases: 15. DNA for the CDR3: TGCAGCGTATCTACACATCAGGGGGTTGCGGATACGCAGTATTTT. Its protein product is CSVSTHQGVADTQYF.

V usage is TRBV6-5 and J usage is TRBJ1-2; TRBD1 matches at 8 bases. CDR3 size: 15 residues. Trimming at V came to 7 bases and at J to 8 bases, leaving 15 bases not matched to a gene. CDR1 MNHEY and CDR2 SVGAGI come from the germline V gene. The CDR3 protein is CASNGRGRLEEGYTF. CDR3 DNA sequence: TGTGCCAGCAACGGCAGGGGGCGCTTAGAAGAAGGCTACACCTTC.

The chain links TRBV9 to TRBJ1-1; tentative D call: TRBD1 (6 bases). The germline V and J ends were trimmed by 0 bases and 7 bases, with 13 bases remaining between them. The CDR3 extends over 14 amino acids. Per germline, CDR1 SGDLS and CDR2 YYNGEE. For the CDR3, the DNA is TGTGCCAGCAGCGTAGTAAGGGGGACCGGTGAAGCTTTCTTT. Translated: CASSVVRGTGEAFF. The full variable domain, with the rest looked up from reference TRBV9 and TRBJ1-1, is DSGVTQTPKHLITATGQRVTLRCSPRSGDLSVYWYQQSLDQGLQFLIQYYNGEERAKGNILERFSAQQFPDLHSELNLSSLELGDSALYFCASSVVRGTGEAFFGQGTRLTVV.

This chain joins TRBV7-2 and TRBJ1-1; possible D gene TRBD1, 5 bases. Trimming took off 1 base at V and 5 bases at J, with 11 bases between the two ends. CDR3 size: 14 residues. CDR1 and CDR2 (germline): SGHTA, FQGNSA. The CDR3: CASSLVAGRTEAFF. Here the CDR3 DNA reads TGTGCCAGCAGCTTAGTGGCAGGGAGGACTGAAGCTTTCTTT.

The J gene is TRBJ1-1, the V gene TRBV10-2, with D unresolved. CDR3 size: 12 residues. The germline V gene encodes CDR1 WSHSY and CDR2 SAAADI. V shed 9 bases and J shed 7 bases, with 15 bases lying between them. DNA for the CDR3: TGCGCCAGTGGGTCAAAACGGGATGAAGCTTTCTTT. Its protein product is CASGSKRDEAFF.

The CDR3 spells CASSEPGLAGIDEQFF. For the CDR3, the DNA is TGTGCCAGCAGCGAACCGGGACTAGCGGGAATAGATGAGCAGTTCTTC. This chain uses TRBV27 with TRBJ2-1; 13 bases line up with TRBD2. CDR3 length equals 16 residues. Unmatched junction bases numbered 10, after V lost 6 bases and J lost 8 bases. The germline CDR1 and CDR2 sequences are MNHEY and SMNVEV (reference sequence).

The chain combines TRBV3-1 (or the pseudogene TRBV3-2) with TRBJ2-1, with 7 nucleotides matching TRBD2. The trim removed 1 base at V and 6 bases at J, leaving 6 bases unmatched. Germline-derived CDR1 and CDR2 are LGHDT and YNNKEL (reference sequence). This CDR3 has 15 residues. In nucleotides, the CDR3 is TGTGCCAGCAGCCAAGGGGCGGGAGTCGGCAATGAGCAGTTCTTC. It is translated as CASSQGAGVGNEQFF.

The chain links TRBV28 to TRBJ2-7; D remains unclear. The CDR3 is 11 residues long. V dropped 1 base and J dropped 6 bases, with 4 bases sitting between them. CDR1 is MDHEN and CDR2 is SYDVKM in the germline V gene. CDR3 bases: TGTGCCAGCAGTTTATTACTCGAGCAGTACTTC. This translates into CASSLLLEQYF.

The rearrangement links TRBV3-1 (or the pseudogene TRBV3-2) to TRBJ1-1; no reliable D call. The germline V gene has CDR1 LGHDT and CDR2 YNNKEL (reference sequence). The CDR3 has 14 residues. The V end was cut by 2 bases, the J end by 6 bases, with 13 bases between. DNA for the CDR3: TGTGCCAGCAGCCAATGGCAGGTTGGGTCTGAAGCTTTCTTT. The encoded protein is CASSQWQVGSEAFF.

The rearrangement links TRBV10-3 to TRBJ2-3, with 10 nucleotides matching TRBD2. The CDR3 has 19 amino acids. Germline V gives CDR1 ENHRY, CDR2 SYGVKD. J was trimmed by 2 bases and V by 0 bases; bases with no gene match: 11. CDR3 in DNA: TGTGCCATCAGTGAGTCTTCCATCCGGACTAGCGGTTCCACAGATACGCAGTATTTT. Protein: CAISESSIRTSGSTDTQYF.

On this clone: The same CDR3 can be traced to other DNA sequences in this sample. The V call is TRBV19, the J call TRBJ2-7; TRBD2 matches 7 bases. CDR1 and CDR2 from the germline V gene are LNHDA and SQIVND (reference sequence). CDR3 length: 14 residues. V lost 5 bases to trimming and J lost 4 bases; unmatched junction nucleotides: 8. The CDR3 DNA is TGTGCCAGTAGTCTGGCTAGCGGTTCATACGAGCAGTACTTC. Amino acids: CASSLASGSYEQYF. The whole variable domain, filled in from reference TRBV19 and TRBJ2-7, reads DGGITQSPKYLFRKEGQNVTLSCEQNLNHDAMYWYRQDPGQGLRLIYYSQIVNDFQKGDIAEGYSVSREKKESFPLTVTSAQKNPTAFYLCASSLASGSYEQYFGPGTRLTVT.

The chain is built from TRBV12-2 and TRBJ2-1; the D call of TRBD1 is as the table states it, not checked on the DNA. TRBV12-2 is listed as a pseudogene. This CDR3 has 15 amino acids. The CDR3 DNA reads TGTGCAAGTCGCTTAGCGATCGGACAGTACAATGAGCAGTTCTTC. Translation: CASRLAIGQYNEQFF.

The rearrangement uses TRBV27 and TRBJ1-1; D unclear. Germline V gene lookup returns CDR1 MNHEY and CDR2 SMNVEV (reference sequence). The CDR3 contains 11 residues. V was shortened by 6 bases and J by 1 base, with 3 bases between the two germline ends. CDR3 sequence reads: CASSSNTEAFF. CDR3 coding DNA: TGTGCCAGCAGCTCGAACACTGAAGCTTTCTTT.